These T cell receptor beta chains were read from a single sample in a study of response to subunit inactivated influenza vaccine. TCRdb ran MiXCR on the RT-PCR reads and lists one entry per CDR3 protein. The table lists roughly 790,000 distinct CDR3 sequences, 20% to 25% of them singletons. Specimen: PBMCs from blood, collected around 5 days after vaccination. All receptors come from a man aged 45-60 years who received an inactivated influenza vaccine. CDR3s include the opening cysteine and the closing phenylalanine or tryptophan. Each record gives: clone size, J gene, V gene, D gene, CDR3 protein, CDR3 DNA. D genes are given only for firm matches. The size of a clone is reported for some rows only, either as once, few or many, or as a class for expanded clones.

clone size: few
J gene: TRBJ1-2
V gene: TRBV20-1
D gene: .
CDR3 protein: CSTVLGRGYTF
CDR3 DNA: TGCAGTACAGTTTTGGGTCGTGGCTACACCTTC

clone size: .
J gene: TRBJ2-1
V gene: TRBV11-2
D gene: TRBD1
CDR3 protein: CASSALTGNYEQFF
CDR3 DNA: TGTGCCAGCAGCGCCCTGACAGGGAACTATGAGCAGTTCTTC

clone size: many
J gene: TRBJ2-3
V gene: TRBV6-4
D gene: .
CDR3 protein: CASSDSTETDTQYF
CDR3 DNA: TGTGCCAGCAGTGACTCGACGGAGACAGATACGCAGTATTTT

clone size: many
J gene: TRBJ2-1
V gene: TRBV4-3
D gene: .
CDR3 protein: CASSHSGHNEQFF
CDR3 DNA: TGCGCCAGCAGCCACAGCGGGCACAATGAGCAGTTCTTC

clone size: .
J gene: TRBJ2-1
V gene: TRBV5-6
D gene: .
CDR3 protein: CASSLRGVKNEQFF
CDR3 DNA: TGTGCCAGCAGCTTGAGGGGAGTCAAGAATGAGCAGTTCTTC

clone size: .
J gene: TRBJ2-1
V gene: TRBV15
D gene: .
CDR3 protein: CATGKRTGHNEQFF
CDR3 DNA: TGTGCCACCGGGAAGCGAACGGGCCACAATGAGCAGTTCTTC

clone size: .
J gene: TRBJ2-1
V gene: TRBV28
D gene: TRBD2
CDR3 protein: CASSPGGGDYNEQFF
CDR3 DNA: TGTGCCAGCAGCCCCGGCGGGGGGGATTACAATGAGCAGTTCTTC

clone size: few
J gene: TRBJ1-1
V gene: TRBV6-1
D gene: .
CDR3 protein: CASTRTRSGTEAFF
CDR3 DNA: TGTGCCAGCACTCGGACCCGAAGTGGTACTGAAGCTTTCTTT

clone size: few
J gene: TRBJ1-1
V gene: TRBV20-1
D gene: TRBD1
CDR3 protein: CSVQGVSTEAFF
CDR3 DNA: TGCAGTGTTCAGGGGGTTAGCACTGAAGCTTTCTTT

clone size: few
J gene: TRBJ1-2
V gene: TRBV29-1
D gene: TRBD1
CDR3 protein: CSVETGVSGYTF
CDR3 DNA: TGCAGCGTTGAAACAGGGGTTTCTGGCTACACCTTC

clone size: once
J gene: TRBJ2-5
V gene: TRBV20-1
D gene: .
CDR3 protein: CSARDQRRGPQKRPQYF
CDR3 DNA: TGCAGTGCTAGAGATCAACGTCGCGGCCCCCAAAAGAGACCCCAGTACTTC

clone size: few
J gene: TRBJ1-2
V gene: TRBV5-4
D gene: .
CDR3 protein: CASSLDGLGIGYGYTF
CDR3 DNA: TGTGCCAGCAGCTTGGACGGCCTGGGAATCGGGTATGGCTACACCTTC

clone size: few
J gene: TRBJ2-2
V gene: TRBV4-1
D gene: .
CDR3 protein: CASSRRGTETGELFF
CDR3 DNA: TGCGCCAGCAGCAGACGGGGGACAGAAACCGGGGAGCTGTTTTTT

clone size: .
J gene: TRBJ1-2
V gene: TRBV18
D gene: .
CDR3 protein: CASSPRGGPNYGYTF
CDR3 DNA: TGTGCCAGCTCACCACGGGGGGGGCCTAACTATGGCTACACCTTC

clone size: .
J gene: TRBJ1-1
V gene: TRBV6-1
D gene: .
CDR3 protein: CASSLRQGSTPEAFF
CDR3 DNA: TGTGCCAGCAGTCTTCGCCAGGGGTCAACCCCTGAAGCTTTCTTT

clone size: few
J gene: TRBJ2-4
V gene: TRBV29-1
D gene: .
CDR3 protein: CSVARDGNIQYF
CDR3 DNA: TGCAGCGTAGCCCGGGACGGAAACATTCAGTACTTC

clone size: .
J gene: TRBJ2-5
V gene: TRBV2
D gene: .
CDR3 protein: CASSAPGRRQETQYF
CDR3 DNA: TGTGCCAGCAGTGCCCCGGGACGGCGGCAAGAGACCCAGTACTTC

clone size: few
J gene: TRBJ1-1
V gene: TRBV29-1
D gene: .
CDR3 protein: CSALAVGIRDTEAFF
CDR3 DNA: TGCAGCGCCCTAGCCGTGGGGATTCGGGACACTGAAGCTTTCTTT

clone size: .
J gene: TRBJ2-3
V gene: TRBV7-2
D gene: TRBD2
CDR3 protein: CASSVAGGGRAQYF
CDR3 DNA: TGTGCCAGCAGCGTAGCGGGAGGGGGAAGAGCGCAGTATTTT

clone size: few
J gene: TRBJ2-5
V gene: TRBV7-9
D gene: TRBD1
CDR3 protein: CASSRAGGSETQYF
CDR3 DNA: TGTGCCAGCAGTAGGGCAGGGGGTAGCGAGACCCAGTACTTC

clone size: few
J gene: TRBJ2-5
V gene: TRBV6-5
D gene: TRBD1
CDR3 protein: CASSYYGRGRQETQYF
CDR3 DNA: TGTGCCAGCAGTTACTACGGCAGGGGGCGCCAAGAGACCCAGTACTTC

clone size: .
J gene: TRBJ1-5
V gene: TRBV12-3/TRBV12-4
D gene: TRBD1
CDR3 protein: CASSLRYRGNQPQLF
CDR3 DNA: TGTGCCAGCAGTTTAAGGTACAGGGGCAATCAGCCCCAGCTTTTT

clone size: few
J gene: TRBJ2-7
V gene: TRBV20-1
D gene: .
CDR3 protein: CSASRGPASYEQYF
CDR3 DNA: TGCAGTGCTAGTCGGGGCCCAGCCTCCTACGAGCAGTACTTC

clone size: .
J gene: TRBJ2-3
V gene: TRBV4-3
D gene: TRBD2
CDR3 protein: CASSHGTSGGGDTQYF
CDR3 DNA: TGCGCCAGCAGCCACGGGACTAGCGGGGGGGGTGATACGCAGTATTTT

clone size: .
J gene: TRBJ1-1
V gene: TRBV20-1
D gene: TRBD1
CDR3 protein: CSGQEQGGNTEAFF
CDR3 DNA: TGCAGTGGCCAGGAACAGGGGGGTAACACTGAAGCTTTCTTT

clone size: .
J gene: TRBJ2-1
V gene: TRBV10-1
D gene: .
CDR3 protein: CASGGFGGEFDEQFF
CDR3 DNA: TGCGCCAGCGGTGGCTTTGGCGGGGAGTTCGATGAGCAGTTCTTC

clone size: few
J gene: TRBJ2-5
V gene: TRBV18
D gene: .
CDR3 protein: CASSPFTGQEGTQYF
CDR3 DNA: TGTGCCAGCTCACCATTTACAGGACAGGAGGGGACCCAGTACTTC

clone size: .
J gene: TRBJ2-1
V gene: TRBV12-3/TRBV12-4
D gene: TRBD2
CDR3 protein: CASSLSTGGYNEQFF
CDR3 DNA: TGTGCCAGCAGTTTATCTACGGGAGGCTACAATGAGCAGTTCTTC

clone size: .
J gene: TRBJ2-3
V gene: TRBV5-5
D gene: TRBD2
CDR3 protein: CASSWGTSGGPRGQYF
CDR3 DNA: TGTGCCAGCAGCTGGGGGACTAGCGGGGGGCCGCGTGGGCAGTATTTT

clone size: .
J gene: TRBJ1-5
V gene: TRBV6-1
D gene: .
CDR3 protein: CASRRGPRYSNQPQHF
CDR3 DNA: TGTGCCAGCAGGAGGGGTCCCAGATATAGCAATCAGCCCCAGCATTTT

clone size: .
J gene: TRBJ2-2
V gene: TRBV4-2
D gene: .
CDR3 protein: CASNPKGAGELFF
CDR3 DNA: TGTGCCAGCAACCCGAAGGGGGCCGGGGAGCTGTTTTTT

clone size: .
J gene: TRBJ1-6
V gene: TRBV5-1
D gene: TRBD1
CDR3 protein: CASSLAVTGIRNSPLHF
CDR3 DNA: TGCGCCAGCAGCTTGGCCGTGACAGGGATACGCAATTCACCCCTCCACTTT

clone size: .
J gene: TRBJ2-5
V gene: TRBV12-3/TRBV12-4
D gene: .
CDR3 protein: CASSPGDRRGETQYF
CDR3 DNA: TGTGCCAGCAGTCCTGGGGACCGCCGCGGGGAGACCCAGTACTTC

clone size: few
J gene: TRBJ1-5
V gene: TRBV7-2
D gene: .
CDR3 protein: CASSLERYQPQHF
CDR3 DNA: TGTGCCAGCAGCTTAGAGCGGTATCAGCCCCAGCATTTT

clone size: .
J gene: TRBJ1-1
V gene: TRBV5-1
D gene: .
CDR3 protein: CASMKRDKSEAFF
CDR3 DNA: TGCGCCAGCATGAAAAGAGACAAGAGTGAAGCTTTCTTT

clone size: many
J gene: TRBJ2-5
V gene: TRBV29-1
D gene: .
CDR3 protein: CSVEERGPMYQETQYF
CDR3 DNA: TGCAGCGTTGAAGAGCGGGGCCCGATGTACCAAGAGACCCAGTACTTC

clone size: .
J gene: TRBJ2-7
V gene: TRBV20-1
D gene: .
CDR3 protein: CSARDQKGFPYEQYF
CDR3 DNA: TGCAGTGCTAGAGATCAGAAAGGGTTCCCCTACGAGCAGTACTTC

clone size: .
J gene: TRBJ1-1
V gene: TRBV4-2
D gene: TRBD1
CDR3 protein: CASSQPTGVGAFF
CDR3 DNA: TGTGCCAGCAGCCAACCGACAGGGGTTGGGGCTTTCTTT

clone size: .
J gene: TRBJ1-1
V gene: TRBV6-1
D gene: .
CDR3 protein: CASSEAHGRAGEAFF
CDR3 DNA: TGTGCCAGCAGTGAAGCGCACGGGAGGGCGGGAGAAGCTTTCTTT

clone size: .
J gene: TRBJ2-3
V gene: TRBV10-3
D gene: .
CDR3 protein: CAIKEKQGSDTQYF
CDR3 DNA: TGTGCCATCAAGGAGAAGCAGGGCTCAGATACGCAGTATTTT

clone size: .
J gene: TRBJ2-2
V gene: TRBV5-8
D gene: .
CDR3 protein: CASSFQRQASNTGELFF
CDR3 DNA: TGTGCCAGCAGCTTCCAAAGACAGGCCTCGAACACCGGGGAGCTGTTTTTT